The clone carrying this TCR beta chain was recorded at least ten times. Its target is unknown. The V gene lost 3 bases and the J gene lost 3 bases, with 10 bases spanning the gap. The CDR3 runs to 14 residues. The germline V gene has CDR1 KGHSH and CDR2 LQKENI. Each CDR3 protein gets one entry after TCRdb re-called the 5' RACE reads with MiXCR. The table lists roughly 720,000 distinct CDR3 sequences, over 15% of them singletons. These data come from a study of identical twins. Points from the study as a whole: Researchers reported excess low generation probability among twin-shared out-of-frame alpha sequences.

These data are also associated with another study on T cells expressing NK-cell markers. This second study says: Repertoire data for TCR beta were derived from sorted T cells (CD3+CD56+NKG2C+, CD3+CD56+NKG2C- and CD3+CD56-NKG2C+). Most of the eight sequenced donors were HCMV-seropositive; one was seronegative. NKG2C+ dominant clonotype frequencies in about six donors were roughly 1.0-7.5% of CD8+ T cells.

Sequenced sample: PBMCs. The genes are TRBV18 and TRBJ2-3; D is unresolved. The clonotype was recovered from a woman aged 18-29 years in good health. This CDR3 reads CASSPRVSTDTQYF. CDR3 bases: TGTGCCAGCTCACCTCGTGTGAGTACAGATACGCAGTATTTT.